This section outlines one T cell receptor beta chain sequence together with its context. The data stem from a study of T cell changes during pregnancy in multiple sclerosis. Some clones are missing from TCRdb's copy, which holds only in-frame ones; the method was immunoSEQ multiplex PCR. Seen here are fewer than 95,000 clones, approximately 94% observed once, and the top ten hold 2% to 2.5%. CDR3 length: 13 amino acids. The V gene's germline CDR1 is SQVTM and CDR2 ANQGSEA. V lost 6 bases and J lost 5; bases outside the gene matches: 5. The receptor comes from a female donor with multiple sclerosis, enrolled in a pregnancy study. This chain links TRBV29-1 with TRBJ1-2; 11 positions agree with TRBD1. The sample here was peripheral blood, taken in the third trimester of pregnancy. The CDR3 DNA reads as TGCAGCGTGGGGGACAGGGGGGATTATGGCTACACCTTC. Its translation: CSVGDRGDYGYTF.